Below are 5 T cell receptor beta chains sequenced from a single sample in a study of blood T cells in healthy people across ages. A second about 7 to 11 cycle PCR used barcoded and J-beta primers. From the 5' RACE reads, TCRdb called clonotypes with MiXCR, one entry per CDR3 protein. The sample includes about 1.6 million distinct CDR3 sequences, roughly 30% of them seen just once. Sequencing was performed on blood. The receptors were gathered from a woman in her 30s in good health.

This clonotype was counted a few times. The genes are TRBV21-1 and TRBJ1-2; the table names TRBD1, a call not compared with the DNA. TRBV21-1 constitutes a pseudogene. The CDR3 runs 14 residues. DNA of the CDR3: TGTGCCAGCAGCCGTAGCGCCCAGTACTATGGCTACACCTTC. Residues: CASSRSAQYYGYTF.

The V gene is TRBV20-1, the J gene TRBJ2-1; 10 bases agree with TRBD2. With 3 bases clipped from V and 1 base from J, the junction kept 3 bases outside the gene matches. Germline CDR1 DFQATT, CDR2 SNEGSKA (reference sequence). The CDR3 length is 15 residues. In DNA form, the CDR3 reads TGCAGTGCTAGCGCTAGCGGGAGATCCTACAATGAGCAGTTCTTC. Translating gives CSASASGRSYNEQFF.

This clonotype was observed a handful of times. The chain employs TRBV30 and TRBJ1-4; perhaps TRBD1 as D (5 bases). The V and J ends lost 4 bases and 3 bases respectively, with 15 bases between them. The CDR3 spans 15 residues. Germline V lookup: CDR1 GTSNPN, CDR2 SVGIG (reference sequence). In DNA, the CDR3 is TGTGCCTGGACCGGCAATAGGGGACCTAATGAAAAACTGTTTTTT. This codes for CAWTGNRGPNEKLFF.

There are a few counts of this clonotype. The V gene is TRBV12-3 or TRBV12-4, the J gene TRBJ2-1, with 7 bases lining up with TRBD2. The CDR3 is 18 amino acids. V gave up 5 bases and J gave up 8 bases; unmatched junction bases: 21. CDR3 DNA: TGTGCCAGCAGTCCTATCCCCGGTGGGCGGGAGTTTAAAGATGAGCAGTTCTTC. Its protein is CASSPIPGGREFKDEQFF.

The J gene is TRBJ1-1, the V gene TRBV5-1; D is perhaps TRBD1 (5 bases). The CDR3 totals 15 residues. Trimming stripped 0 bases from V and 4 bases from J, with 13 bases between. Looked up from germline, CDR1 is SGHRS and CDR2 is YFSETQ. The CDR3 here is CASSLEIPRGTEAFF. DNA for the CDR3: TGCGCCAGCAGCTTGGAAATACCAAGGGGCACTGAAGCTTTCTTT.